The 16 T cell receptor beta chains listed next were all sequenced from one sample in a study of cytomegalovirus exposure and HLA in healthy donors. Amplification used 60 Vbeta primers and 13 Jbeta primers. The table came from immunoSEQ multiplex PCR; TCRdb's copy has only in-frame clones and leaves some out. This sample yields 90,000 or so clones, of which around 74% are seen a single time; 10% belongs to the top ten. The sequenced material came from PBMCs. Receptors originate from a man in his thirties or forties in good health and CMV-seropositive.

The chain joins TRBV6-4 to TRBJ2-1; 10 nucleotides agree with TRBD2. From germline, CDR1 is MRHNA and CDR2 SNTAGT. J gave up 9 bases and V 4 bases, and 6 bases lay outside the gene matches. There are 14 residues in the CDR3. CDR3 in amino acids: CASSVAGGSGEQFF. Here the CDR3 DNA reads TGTGCCAGCAGTGTAGCGGGGGGCTCTGGTGAGCAGTTCTTC.

The V gene is TRBV5-1, the J gene TRBJ1-4; unclear D gene. The V end was cut by 3 bases, the J end by 3 bases, with 6 bases between. In germline, CDR1 is SGHRS, CDR2 YFSETQ. The CDR3 runs 13 residues. CDR3 sequence reads: CASSSGPNEKLFF. The DNA of the CDR3 is TGCGCCAGCAGCTCTGGGCCTAATGAAAAACTGTTTTTT.

This clone was found once. This rearrangement joins TRBV9 to TRBJ2-5; 9 bases align to TRBD1. Germline assignment: CDR1 SGDLS and CDR2 YYNGEE. Trimming at V came to 1 base and at J to 2 bases, leaving 9 bases not matched to a gene. CDR3 length: 17 residues. CDR3 sequence reads: CASSVSFGGTGQETQYF. The CDR3 region has the DNA TGTGCCAGCAGCGTAAGCTTTGGGGGGACAGGGCAAGAGACCCAGTACTTC.

This clone appeared once. The V gene is TRBV7-9, the J gene TRBJ2-7; the match to TRBD1 covers 9 bases. The ends lost 7 bases at V and 4 bases at J; junction bases unmatched: 5. Germline CDR1 SEHNR, CDR2 FQNEAQ (reference sequence). The CDR3 runs 13 residues. Here the CDR3 DNA reads TGTGCCAGCAACCGGGACAGGGAGTACGAGCAGTACTTC. Its protein is CASNRDREYEQYF.

This sequence joins TRBV15 and TRBJ2-3; 14 bases map to TRBD2. CDR3 length equals 16 residues. In germline, CDR1 is LNHNV, CDR2 YYDKDF (reference sequence). Unmatched junction bases numbered 2, after V lost 0 bases and J lost 6 bases. This CDR3 reads CATSREGTSGGDTQYF. CDR3 in DNA: TGTGCCACCAGCAGAGAGGGGACTAGCGGGGGCGATACGCAGTATTTT.

The genes are TRBV18 and TRBJ1-1; 8 bases line up with TRBD1. Germline assignment: CDR1 KGHSH and CDR2 LQKENI. The CDR3 spans 16 residues. V shed 4 bases, J shed 1 base, and the junction held 8 bases outside the gene matches. The CDR3 bases are TGTGCCAGCTCACAATACCAGGGGGCGCCGAACACTGAAGCTTTCTTT. Amino acids: CASSQYQGAPNTEAFF.

In this sample, this clone turned up a few times. The chain couples TRBV5-6 to TRBJ1-5; 10 positions match TRBD1. The CDR3 runs 15 residues. Germline-derived CDR1 and CDR2 are SGHDT and YYEEEE. The V gene end was trimmed by 4 bases and the J gene end by 4 bases; junction bases not matched to a gene: 5. The CDR3 spells CASSQTDRGNQPQHF. The DNA for the CDR3 is TGTGCCAGCAGCCAGACGGACAGGGGGAATCAGCCCCAGCATTTT.

This clone has just a few counts. The V call is TRBV5-6, the J call TRBJ1-2, with D possibly being TRBD1 (5 bases). CDR3 length equals 14 residues. Looked up from germline, CDR1 is SGHDT and CDR2 is YYEEEE. V was clipped by 1 base and J by 3 bases, with 10 bases between them. The CDR3 region is CASSLIGRDYGYTF. The CDR3 nucleotides read TGTGCCAGCAGCTTGATAGGCAGGGACTATGGCTACACCTTC.

The V gene is TRBV7-9, the J gene TRBJ2-3, with 10 bases fitting TRBD2. V dropped 8 bases and J dropped 5; count of bases not matched to a gene: 7. This CDR3 spans 14 amino acids. Germline CDR1 SEHNR, CDR2 FQNEAQ (reference sequence). CDR3 nucleotide sequence: TGTGCCAGCCTTTTGTCTAGCGGGAGAGATACGCAGTATTTT. Translation: CASLLSSGRDTQYF.

The chain employs TRBV6-1 and TRBJ1-5; TRBD1 aligns across 9 bases. Germline-derived CDR1 and CDR2 are MNHNS and SASEGT. V lost 2 bases to trimming and J lost 4 bases; unmatched junction nucleotides: 6. CDR3 size: 16 residues. CDR3 DNA: TGTGCCAGCAGTGAATATGGGACAGGGATAAATCAGCCCCAGCATTTT. This sequence encodes CASSEYGTGINQPQHF.

CDR3 coding DNA: TGTGCCAGCAGTTTAAAAACAGGGTTTGGACAGACCCAGTACTTC. Protein product: CASSLKTGFGQTQYF. The rearrangement joins TRBV28 to TRBJ2-5, with a possible D match to TRBD1 (6 bases). The V gene lost 2 bases and the J gene lost 6 bases, with 16 bases spanning the gap. The CDR3 is 15 residues long. Germline V gene data show CDR1 as MDHEN and CDR2 as SYDVKM.

The chain links TRBV6-5 to TRBJ2-2; D is possibly TRBD1 (6 bases). Germline assignment: CDR1 MNHEY and CDR2 SVGAGI. V was shortened by 0 bases and J by 4 bases, with 12 bases between the two germline ends. CDR3 length: 16 residues. The CDR3 coding sequence is TGTGCCAGCAGTTACTCGGCAGGGGCGATCACCGGGGAGCTGTTTTTT. As protein: CASSYSAGAITGELFF.

This clone was observed a few times. The chain combines TRBV6-5 with TRBJ1-6, with 9 bases matching TRBD1. Looked up from germline, CDR1 is MNHEY and CDR2 is SVGAGI. Trimming at V came to 4 bases and at J to 8 bases, leaving 6 bases not matched to a gene. The CDR3 spans 15 residues. CDR3 bases: TGTGCCAGCAGTTTATCCGGGACAGGGTATTCACCCCTCCACTTT. Translation gives CASSLSGTGYSPLHF.

The V call is TRBV5-1, the J call TRBJ2-2; TRBD1 agrees at 7 bases. The germline V gene has CDR1 SGHRS and CDR2 YFSETQ. Losses at the gene ends were 4 bases for V and 4 bases for J; bases not matched to a gene: 10. The CDR3 consists of 16 residues. CDR3 residues: CASSPGTAPSTGELFF. CDR3 DNA sequence: TGCGCCAGCAGCCCCGGGACAGCCCCCTCCACCGGGGAGCTGTTTTTT.

This rearrangement joins TRBV27 to TRBJ2-5; tentatively, D is TRBD2 (6 bases). Germline V lookup: CDR1 MNHEY, CDR2 SMNVEV (reference sequence). Trimming took 3 bases from V and 5 from J, leaving 13 bases between them. The CDR3 is 14 amino acids. The CDR3 here is CASSFAGRWETQYF. DNA for the CDR3: TGTGCCAGCAGTTTCGCAGGGAGGTGGGAGACCCAGTACTTC.

This chain links TRBV11-3 with TRBJ2-7, with D tentatively TRBD2 (5 bases). The germline gives CDR1 SGHNT, CDR2 YENEEA. The CDR3 contains 14 residues. V shed 1 base and J shed 3 bases, with 10 bases lying between them. CDR3: CASSLGPGSYEQYF. The CDR3 DNA reads TGTGCCAGCAGCTTAGGACCGGGAAGCTACGAGCAGTACTTC.